These 3 T cell receptor beta chains came from one sample sequenced in a study of T cells in Graves' hyperthyroidism and ophthalmopathy. There were TCR beta CDR3 regions amplified from RNA transcripts. Initially, a first-round RT-PCR of the TCR CDR3 employed the HTBI primer set. TCRdb reprocessed the multiplex PCR reads with MiXCR, giving one entry per CDR3 protein. The profile shows over 450,000 distinct CDR3 sequences, 17% of them singletons. The sequenced material came from blood. These TCRs come from a woman under 30 with Graves' ophthalmopathy.

This clonotype has more than one count but fewer than ten. This chain's CDR3 is CSARSTYSYEQYF. The DNA of the CDR3 is TGCAGTGCTAGGTCTACCTACTCCTACGAGCAGTACTTC. The genes are TRBV20-1 and TRBJ2-7, with unresolved D. This CDR3 is built from 13 residues. The V end was cut by 3 bases, the J end by 0 bases, with 9 bases between. Germline CDR1 and CDR2: DFQATT and SNEGSKA (reference sequence).

The sample holds a few counts of this clonotype. V gene TRBV7-3 combines with J gene TRBJ2-7, with 11 bases fitting TRBD2. Germline loops: CDR1 SGHTA, CDR2 FQGTGA. The V segment lost 5 bases and the J segment 5 bases; nucleotides outside the gene matches: 8. This CDR3 comprises 15 residues. The CDR3 DNA is TGTGCCAGCAGCGCCTCCGGGACTAGCGGAAACGAGCAGTACTTC. Amino acid sequence: CASSASGTSGNEQYF.

J is TRBJ2-7 and V is TRBV2; D call uncertain. The CDR3 loop spans 12 amino acids. Germline CDR1 reads SNHLY; CDR2 reads FYNNEI. Trimming took off 3 bases at V and 6 bases at J, with 9 bases between the two ends. The CDR3, as DNA: TGTGCCAGCAGTGATCCTTCGACCGAGCAGTACTTC. Amino acids: CASSDPSTEQYF.